The 17 T cell receptor beta chains presented below share a single source sample, sequenced in a study of blood T cell repertoires in COVID-19. Method: immunoSEQ multiplex PCR; TCRdb's copy keeps in-frame clones and lacks some. Of around 300,000 clones in the sample, 75% to 90% were seen once. Sequencing was performed on peripheral blood. The receptors were gathered from a woman aged 25 to 39 with COVID-19, enrolled during active disease.

The rearrangement joins TRBV5-5 to TRBJ1-1, with D unclear. Looked up from germline, CDR1 is SGHKS and CDR2 is YYEKEE (reference sequence). The CDR3 is 14 amino acids. Trimming took 0 bases from V and 1 from J, leaving 7 bases between them. CDR3 DNA: TGTGCCAGCAGCTTGGAATCCGGGAACACTGAAGCTTTCTTT. It encodes CASSLESGNTEAFF.

The rearrangement joins TRBV5-6 to TRBJ2-3; 12 bases line up with TRBD1. This CDR3 is built from 17 residues. V dropped 4 bases and J dropped 1; count of bases not matched to a gene: 7. CDR1 and CDR2 from the germline V gene are SGHDT and YYEEEE. CDR3 nucleotide sequence: TGTGCCAGCAGCAGGAGCCGGGACAGGGGGCGCACAGATACGCAGTATTTT. Its translation is CASSRSRDRGRTDTQYF.

V and J are TRBV27 and TRBJ2-1, with 7 positions matching TRBD2. The germline gives CDR1 MNHEY, CDR2 SMNVEV (reference sequence). This CDR3 comprises 16 residues. V lost 5 bases to trimming and J lost 6 bases; unmatched junction nucleotides: 13. CDR3: CASSPMGVRETNEQFF. CDR3 sequence (DNA): TGTGCCAGCAGTCCCATGGGGGTGCGGGAGACCAATGAGCAGTTCTTC.

The J gene is TRBJ2-1, the V gene TRBV7-9; 8 bases agree with TRBD1. Germline CDR1 SEHNR, CDR2 FQNEAQ (reference sequence). This CDR3 has 14 residues. V trimming: 5 bases; J trimming: 8 bases; junction bases outside the gene matches: 8. The CDR3 nucleotides read TGTGCCAGCAGCGTCTCCAGGGGGCAGGATGAGCAGTTCTTC. This translates into CASSVSRGQDEQFF.

This clone was seen a single time. The CDR3 here is CASSPTQTGRNTGELFF. DNA of the CDR3: TGTGCCAGCTCACCAACACAGACAGGGAGGAACACCGGGGAGCTGTTTTTT. V is TRBV18 and J is TRBJ2-2, with 7 nucleotides matching TRBD1. The CDR3 loop spans 17 amino acids. V trimming: 2 bases; J trimming: 1 base; junction bases outside the gene matches: 7. In germline, CDR1 is KGHSH, CDR2 LQKENI.

The chain is built from TRBV18 and TRBJ2-7; perhaps TRBD1 as D (6 bases). The CDR3 has 15 amino acids. Per germline, CDR1 KGHSH and CDR2 LQKENI. Deletions cut 6 bases from V and 3 bases from J, with 18 bases between. CDR3: CASSEPSDSYYEQYF. The CDR3 region has the DNA TGTGCCAGCTCGGAACCCTCGGACAGCTACTACGAGCAGTACTTC.

The chain is built from TRBV11-1 and TRBJ1-1, with D maybe TRBD1 (5 bases). Per the germline V gene, CDR1 is SGHAT and CDR2 is FQDESV (reference sequence). This CDR3 spans 15 amino acids. Trimming stripped 1 base from V and 4 bases from J, with 13 bases between. The CDR3 nucleotides read TGTGCCAGCAGCTTAGACCGCCGGGGGGGCACTGAAGCTTTCTTT. Its protein product is CASSLDRRGGTEAFF.

The rearrangement uses TRBV7-9 and TRBJ2-3; 8 bases are shared with TRBD1. Germline lookup yields CDR1 SEHNR and CDR2 FQNEAQ (reference sequence). The CDR3 is 16 residues long. Trimming cost V 5 bases and J 4 bases; bases outside gene matches: 11. CDR3 protein: CASSVPGQVPSDTQYF. The CDR3 nucleotides read TGTGCCAGCAGCGTACCGGGACAGGTTCCATCAGATACGCAGTATTTT.

This clone was counted only a few times. V and J are TRBV19 and TRBJ1-1; D ambiguous. CDR1 LNHDA and CDR2 SQIVND come from the germline V gene (reference sequence). The CDR3 sequence is 15 residues long. The V gene lost 3 bases and the J gene lost 0 bases, with 11 bases spanning the gap. The CDR3, as DNA: TGTGCCAGTAGTATTTCTAGGAGTATGAACACTGAAGCTTTCTTT. This sequence encodes CASSISRSMNTEAFF.

The chain employs TRBV15 and TRBJ2-5, with TRBD1 matching 7 bases. Germline V gene data show CDR1 as LNHNV and CDR2 as YYDKDF (reference sequence). The trim removed 1 base at V and 2 bases at J, leaving 10 bases unmatched. CDR3 length: 17 residues. CDR3 nucleotide sequence: TGTGCCACCAGCAGAGCAGTGGGGGCCAGGGGGCAAGAGACCCAGTACTTC. Protein product: CATSRAVGARGQETQYF.

The chain uses TRBV27 and TRBJ1-4, with D unresolved. This CDR3 comprises 17 residues. In germline, CDR1 is MNHEY, CDR2 SMNVEV (reference sequence). Trimming left V 5 bases short and J 2 bases short, with 18 bases between. This CDR3 is CASSPFEMRATNEKLFF. As DNA, the CDR3 is TGTGCCAGCAGTCCTTTCGAGATGAGGGCCACTAATGAAAAACTGTTTTTT.

The chain couples TRBV9 to TRBJ2-7, with 10 bases fitting TRBD2. The germline gives CDR1 SGDLS, CDR2 YYNGEE. The V segment lost 2 bases and the J segment 3 bases; nucleotides outside the gene matches: 5. CDR3 length: 15 amino acids. The CDR3 protein is CASSVSGRGGYEQYF. CDR3 sequence (DNA): TGTGCCAGCAGCGTCAGCGGGAGGGGTGGCTACGAGCAGTACTTC.

The chain links TRBV7-3 to TRBJ2-2; 9 bases line up with TRBD2. With V trimmed by 3 bases and J by 3 bases, 5 bases remained unmatched. The CDR3 covers 16 residues. Germline CDR1 reads SGHTA; CDR2 reads FQGTGA. CDR3 sequence (DNA): TGTGCCAGCAGCTTCGCGCGGGAGGGCGACACCGGGGAGCTGTTTTTT. This encodes CASSFAREGDTGELFF. Drawing the rest from reference TRBV7-3 and TRBJ2-2, the complete variable domain is GAGVSQTPSNKVTEKGKYVELRCDPISGHTALYWYRQSLGQGPEFLIYFQGTGAADDSGLPNDRFFAVRPEGSVSTLKIQRTERGDSAVYLCASSFAREGDTGELFFGEGSRLTVL.

This chain joins TRBV28 and TRBJ1-2; TRBD1 matches 7 bases. Germline V gives CDR1 MDHEN, CDR2 SYDVKM. With 6 bases clipped from V and 6 bases from J, the junction kept 10 bases outside the gene matches. The CDR3 loop spans 14 amino acids. CDR3 in DNA: TGTGCCAGCAGCCTTACAGGGGCCCATCATGGCTACACCTTC. As protein: CASSLTGAHHGYTF.

The J gene is TRBJ1-1, the V gene TRBV30; D is unresolved. V was pared by 0 bases and J by 7 bases, with 9 bases between. Germline loops: CDR1 GTSNPN, CDR2 SVGIG (reference sequence). This CDR3 comprises 12 residues. CDR3 in DNA: TGTGCCTGGAGTGTAGCCCGTTTTGAAGCTTTCTTT. The encoded protein is CAWSVARFEAFF.

This clone was counted only a few times. This chain connects TRBV9 to TRBJ1-3; 12 positions agree with TRBD1. The J segment lost 8 bases and the V segment lost 3 bases, leaving 9 bases of the junction unmatched. Germline CDR1 and CDR2: SGDLS and YYNGEE. The CDR3 extends over 16 amino acids. The CDR3 bases are TGTGCCAGCAGCGCCTGGGACAGGGGGCGCGGAGACACCATATATTTT. Residues: CASSAWDRGRGDTIYF. Supplemented by reference TRBV9 and TRBJ1-3, the full variable domain reads DSGVTQTPKHLITATGQRVTLRCSPRSGDLSVYWYQQSLDQGLQFLIQYYNGEERAKGNILERFSAQQFPDLHSELNLSSLELGDSALYFCASSAWDRGRGDTIYFGEGSWLTVV.

This clone was counted once. The chain links TRBV6-5 to TRBJ1-5; 11 nucleotides match TRBD1. CDR1 is MNHEY and CDR2 is SVGAGI in the germline V gene. The CDR3 has 15 residues. V dropped 8 bases and J dropped 6; count of bases not matched to a gene: 9. CDR3 protein: CASSAGQGAIQPQHF. CDR3 coding DNA: TGTGCCAGCTCCGCTGGACAGGGGGCTATTCAGCCCCAGCATTTT.